The entry below describes one TCR beta chain. The antigen remains unidentified. With 60 Vbeta and 13 Jbeta primers, the PCR was carried out. Clones were read by immunoSEQ multiplex PCR, and TCRdb kept only the in-frame ones, dropping some. The sample holds 180,000 or so clones, about 72% seen once. The sample is drawn from a study of cytomegalovirus exposure and HLA in healthy donors. Findings and caveats of the study: Most TCR sequences were seen very rarely across donors, but some public TCRs occurred in many.

CDR1 is MNHEY, CDR2 SMNVEV, per germline (reference sequence). J was trimmed by 4 bases and V by 2 bases; bases with no gene match: 10. This CDR3 spans 16 amino acids. The clonotype was recovered from a human donor in good health. Sequencing was performed on PBMCs. The V call is TRBV27, the J call TRBJ1-2, with 7 positions matching TRBD1. The DNA of the CDR3 is TGTGCCAGCAGTTTAGGCCCCAGTACAGGGGCCTATGGCTACACCTTC. Amino acids: CASSLGPSTGAYGYTF.